The following is a TCR beta chain sequence with its context. The CDR3 spans 15 residues. Per germline, CDR1 LNHNV and CDR2 YYDKDF (reference sequence). V lost 1 base to trimming and J lost 1 base, with 11 bases between them. This sample was included in a study of cytomegalovirus exposure and HLA in healthy donors. The PCR ran on 60 Vbeta and 13 Jbeta primers. Sequenced by immunoSEQ multiplex PCR; TCRdb stores in-frame clones only, minus some. Altogether 90,000 to 120,000 clones are present, around 67% being singletons, with the ten largest covering 13% to 15%. Input material: PBMCs. The sequence was obtained from a woman aged 40 to 55 in good health and CMV-seropositive. This chain links TRBV15 with TRBJ2-7; the D is unclear. Written as DNA, the CDR3 is TGTGCCACCAGCAGAGGGTCACAGCCGTCCTACGAGCAGTACTTC. It is translated as CATSRGSQPSYEQYF.